The next 24 T cell receptor beta chains were all read from a single sample in a study of shared clonotypes between healthy human individuals. Profiling relied on immunoSEQ multiplex PCR, and the TCRdb table lists in-frame clones only, not all of them. The sample holds 1,500,000 or so clones, roughly 97% seen once. Sequencing used naive CD4+ T cells sorted from blood. Subset meaning: CD45RA+ positively selected. The source is a man under 40 in good health.

This rearrangement joins TRBV5-1 to TRBJ2-7, with D unresolved. Trimming took 3 bases from V and 5 from J, leaving 6 bases between them. CDR1 and CDR2 from the germline V gene are SGHRS and YFSETQ. The CDR3 sequence is 11 residues long. CDR3 sequence reads: CASSYRDEQYF. As DNA, the CDR3 is TGCGCCAGCAGCTACCGGGACGAGCAGTACTTC.

This clone was detected a few times. The chain employs TRBV7-2 and TRBJ2-7, with D perhaps TRBD2 (5 bases). The CDR3 loop spans 15 amino acids. Trimming took off 1 base at V and 7 bases at J, with 17 bases between the two ends. Germline V gives CDR1 SGHTA, CDR2 FQGNSA. Here the CDR3 reads CASSLGAEFPWEQYF. The DNA of the CDR3 is TGTGCCAGCAGCTTAGGAGCGGAGTTCCCATGGGAGCAGTACTTC.

On this clone itself: One junction end does not reproduce the germline sequence, and a read error may be involved. V usage is TRBV5-4 and J usage is TRBJ2-1; D may be TRBD2 (6 bases). Looked up from germline, CDR1 is SGHNT and CDR2 is YYREEE (reference sequence). This CDR3 is built from 15 residues. The CDR3 nucleotides read TGTGCCAGCAGCCGAACCGGGACTGCCTATAATGAGCAGTTCTTC. This sequence encodes CASSRTGTAYNEQFF.

The chain couples TRBV11-3 to TRBJ2-7; a possible D gene is TRBD2 (7 bases). V lost 5 bases, J lost 4 bases, and 30 bases lay in between. Germline assignment: CDR1 SGHNT and CDR2 YENEEA. CDR3 length: 19 residues. The CDR3 nucleotides are TGTGCCAGCAGCCGAGGAACAGGGCGGGGGACCCTGGCTCCATACGAGCAGTACTTC. Its protein is CASSRGTGRGTLAPYEQYF. The full variable domain, with the rest looked up from reference TRBV11-3 and TRBJ2-7, is EAGVVQSPRYKIIEKKQPVAFWCNPISGHNTLYWYLQNLGQGPELLIRYENEEAVDDSQLPKDRFSAERLKGVDSTLKIQPAELGDSAVYLCASSRGTGRGTLAPYEQYFGPGTRLTVT.

The rearrangement joins TRBV28 to TRBJ1-2; D is possibly TRBD1 (5 bases). This CDR3 comprises 16 residues. Looked up from germline, CDR1 is MDHEN and CDR2 is SYDVKM. Trimming stripped 2 bases from V and 5 bases from J, with 18 bases between. Here the CDR3 DNA reads TGTGCCAGCAGTTTAGTCCGGTGGGGGTCAGGGTATGGCTACACCTTC. It yields the protein CASSLVRWGSGYGYTF.

As regards this clone: Other nucleotide sequences from this sample produce the same CDR3. This chain uses TRBV5-6 with TRBJ1-5; TRBD1 might be the D (5 bases). CDR1 and CDR2 (germline): SGHDT, YYEEEE. The CDR3 totals 15 residues. The V gene lost 0 bases and the J gene lost 0 bases, with 7 bases spanning the gap. CDR3 bases: TGTGCCAGCAGCTTGGGACAGAATAGCAATCAGCCCCAGCATTTT. It encodes CASSLGQNSNQPQHF.

The gene calls are TRBV11-2 and TRBJ2-1; 7 bases are shared with TRBD1. Trimming took 6 bases from V and 8 from J; bases not matched to a gene: 7. Germline lookup yields CDR1 SGHAT and CDR2 FQNNGV. This CDR3 is 13 amino acids long. CDR3 DNA sequence: TGTGCCAGCAGATCTCACAGGGGTCATGAGCAGTTCTTC. Residues: CASRSHRGHEQFF.

Worth noting for this clone: Other DNA sequences within the sample encode an identical CDR3. The chain employs TRBV28 and TRBJ2-3; D is unclear. Trimming shortened V by 3 bases and J by 5 bases, and 6 bases separated the two germline ends. Germline V gene lookup returns CDR1 MDHEN and CDR2 SYDVKM. This CDR3 region has 12 residues. CDR3 region: CASSLSRDTQYF. DNA of the CDR3: TGTGCCAGCAGTTTGTCGAGAGATACGCAGTATTTT.

A word on this clone: This CDR3 is also generated by other DNA sequences in the sample. The chain has TRBV19 and TRBJ1-2; D is unclear. Germline CDR1 LNHDA, CDR2 SQIVND (reference sequence). V lost 4 bases to trimming and J lost 2 bases, with 8 bases between them. The CDR3 totals 13 residues. The CDR3 protein is CASSTPGNYGYTF. The CDR3 DNA reads TGTGCCAGTAGTACACCTGGCAACTATGGCTACACCTTC.

The chain links TRBV6-5 to TRBJ2-7; D call uncertain. V was trimmed by 5 bases and J by 4 bases, leaving 18 bases between them. Germline loops: CDR1 MNHEY, CDR2 SVGAGI. The CDR3 contains 15 residues. The chain's CDR3 is CASSPLEMGQYEQYF. The CDR3 DNA is TGTGCCAGCAGTCCCCTTGAGATGGGCCAGTACGAGCAGTACTTC.

The chain recombines TRBV7-6 with TRBJ2-7; D is tentatively TRBD1 or TRBD2 (5 bases each). CDR3 length equals 16 residues. Trimming took 5 bases from V and 2 from J, leaving 19 bases between them. Germline loops: CDR1 SGHVS, CDR2 FNYEAQ. The CDR3 DNA reads as TGTGCCAGCAGCCGAATATCGGGACGGCTTCCCTACGAGCAGTACTTC. Amino acid sequence: CASSRISGRLPYEQYF.

The table lists this clone with a count of one. V usage is TRBV29-1 and J usage is TRBJ1-2, with 10 nucleotides matching TRBD1. V lost 3 bases to trimming and J lost 4 bases; unmatched junction nucleotides: 8. The CDR3 loop spans 15 amino acids. Germline V CDR1 and CDR2: SQVTM, ANQGSEA. CDR3 nucleotides: TGCAGCGTTGACAGGGACAGGGGTCTAGCCTATGGCTACACCTTC. As protein: CSVDRDRGLAYGYTF.

In the case of this clone: Other DNA sequences within the sample encode an identical CDR3. The V and J genes are TRBV5-1 and TRBJ2-2; D gene ambiguous. The germline V gene has CDR1 SGHRS and CDR2 YFSETQ. Trimming shortened V by 0 bases and J by 2 bases, and 5 bases separated the two germline ends. CDR3 length: 14 residues. CDR3 nucleotide sequence: TGCGCCAGCAGCTTGGTACAAAACACCGGGGAGCTGTTTTTT. Its translation: CASSLVQNTGELFF.

The chain has TRBV12-2 and TRBJ2-7; the table gives TRBD2 as D, unverified against the DNA. TRBV12-2 is annotated as a pseudogene. The CDR3 is made up of 18 amino acids. The CDR3 bases are TGTGCAAGTCGCTCCTCCCCGACTAGCGGGAGGGCCAGAAACGAGCAGTACTTC. It translates to CASRSSPTSGRARNEQYF.

This clone was detected once. This chain links TRBV4-3 with TRBJ1-5, with D maybe TRBD1 (5 bases). The CDR3 runs to 17 residues. The V end lost 0 bases, the J end lost 3 bases, and 15 bases lay between the germline ends. Per germline, CDR1 LGHNA and CDR2 YSLEER. The CDR3 region is CASSQEPPGLANQPQHF. DNA of the CDR3: TGCGCCAGCAGCCAAGAACCACCAGGGTTGGCCAATCAGCCCCAGCATTTT.

Points on this clone: Other DNA sequences in the same sample also yield this CDR3. This chain uses TRBV7-3 with TRBJ1-1; no clear D. Trimming shortened V by 3 bases and J by 2 bases, and 7 bases separated the two germline ends. This CDR3 is 13 amino acids long. CDR1 is SGHTA and CDR2 is FQGTGA in the germline V gene. CDR3 nucleotide sequence: TGTGCCAGCAGCTTTGGAGGAAACACTGAAGCTTTCTTT. Translation: CASSFGGNTEAFF.

This chain uses TRBV28 with TRBJ2-6; tentatively, D is TRBD1 (6 bases). CDR1 MDHEN and CDR2 SYDVKM come from the germline V gene. The CDR3 extends over 15 amino acids. V was cut by 6 bases and J by 0 bases, with 9 bases left in between. In DNA form, the CDR3 reads TGTGCCAGCAGGGACAGTCGCTCTGGGGCCAACGTCCTGACTTTC. Translated: CASRDSRSGANVLTF.

The V gene is TRBV29-1, the J gene TRBJ2-3; a weak D match, TRBD2 (5 bases). The CDR3 has 13 amino acids. The ends were cut back, 4 bases at V and 3 bases at J, with 11 bases in the middle. From germline, CDR1 is SQVTM and CDR2 ANQGSEA. The CDR3 reads CSVAGVVTDTQYF. Written as DNA, the CDR3 is TGCAGCGTTGCCGGGGTAGTGACAGATACGCAGTATTTT.

This rearrangement joins TRBV11-2 to TRBJ2-3; D is possibly TRBD1 (6 bases). The CDR3 sequence is 13 residues long. The germline V gene encodes CDR1 SGHAT and CDR2 FQNNGV. Trimming took 8 bases from V and 1 from J, leaving 10 bases between them. The CDR3 sequence: CASGRQGTDTQYF. In DNA, the CDR3 is TGTGCCAGCGGCAGACAGGGCACAGATACGCAGTATTTT.

The chain uses TRBV4-2 and TRBJ1-4, with 10 bases identical to TRBD1. Germline V gene lookup returns CDR1 LGHNA and CDR2 YNFKEQ. The J segment lost 6 bases and the V segment lost 4 bases, leaving 2 bases of the junction unmatched. The CDR3 has 14 amino acids. The CDR3 nucleotides are TGTGCCAGCAGCCCGGGGACAGGGGATGAAAAACTGTTTTTT. Protein: CASSPGTGDEKLFF.

The gene calls are TRBV7-2 and TRBJ1-4, with 8 bases matching TRBD1. Germline V lookup: CDR1 SGHTA, CDR2 FQGNSA. The CDR3 covers 16 residues. Unmatched junction bases numbered 15, after V lost 1 base and J lost 14 bases. CDR3 sequence: CASSLVHGTGPKSLFF. The CDR3 nucleotides read TGTGCCAGCAGCTTAGTCCACGGGACAGGACCCAAAAGCCTGTTTTTT.

J is TRBJ1-5 and V is TRBV4-3; 8 nucleotides match TRBD1. The CDR3 totals 14 residues. CDR1 and CDR2 (germline): LGHNA, YSLEER. Trimming at V came to 3 bases and at J to 2 bases, leaving 0 bases not matched to a gene. The CDR3 DNA is TGCGCCAGCAGCCAGACAGGGGGCAATCAGCCCCAGCATTTT. Translation gives CASSQTGGNQPQHF.

The chain recombines TRBV9 with TRBJ1-1, with D maybe TRBD1 (6 bases). Germline CDR1 SGDLS, CDR2 YYNGEE. The CDR3 sequence is 15 residues long. Trimming cost V 3 bases and J 5 bases, with 17 bases left between them. This CDR3 is CASSAHPRGGTEAFF. The DNA for the CDR3 is TGTGCCAGCAGCGCCCACCCCAGGGGCGGAACTGAAGCTTTCTTT.

Points on this clone: The same CDR3 can be traced to other DNA sequences in this sample. The rearrangement uses TRBV6-1 and TRBJ1-2; D unresolved. This CDR3 is built from 14 residues. Germline V gives CDR1 MNHNS, CDR2 SASEGT. V gave up 1 base and J gave up 0 bases, with 6 bases separating them. The CDR3 coding sequence is TGTGCCAGCAGTGAAGGGGGAGCTAACTATGGCTACACCTTC. This encodes CASSEGGANYGYTF.